This note documents a single T cell receptor beta chain sequence. The germline V gene has CDR1 SGHAT and CDR2 FQNNGV. The J segment lost 2 bases and the V segment lost 5 bases, leaving 7 bases of the junction unmatched. The CDR3 runs to 16 residues. This sample is drawn from a study of blood T cell repertoires in COVID-19. This table comes from immunoSEQ multiplex PCR, and its TCRdb copy is limited to in-frame clones, with some not included. The table has a few hundred thousand clones, 88% seen once. This receptor was identified in a woman aged 18 to 35 who had recovered from COVID-19. V gene TRBV11-2 combines with J gene TRBJ2-3; 10 positions agree with TRBD1. Sequencing was done on a sample of PBMCs or T cells enriched from blood (not recorded which). In DNA form, the CDR3 reads TGTGCCAGCAGCCCCCGGACAGGGGGTATCACAGATACGCAGTATTTT. Amino acid sequence: CASSPRTGGITDTQYF.